This T cell receptor beta chain is drawn from a study of T-cell reconstitution after alpha-beta-depleted transplantation in children. The CDR3 contains 15 residues. V lost 3 bases and J lost 0, with 11 bases in between. Germline V gene lookup returns CDR1 KGHSH and CDR2 LQKENI. For TCRbeta, the library was prepared with unique molecular identifiers. Each CDR3 protein gets one entry after TCRdb re-called the PCR reads with MiXCR. Of 200,000 to 300,000 distinct CDR3 sequences in the sample, 12% were seen once. The chain joins TRBV18 to TRBJ1-1; TRBD1 is a possible D gene (6 bases). The origin of this receptor is a human donor who donated a stem cell graft to a child with acute lymphoblastic leukemia. Here the sequenced sample was PBMCs from the stem cell graft donor, taken from the stem cell graft. CDR3 DNA: TGTGCCAGCTCACCGGACAGAGTATTGAACACTGAAGCTTTCTTT. This codes for CASSPDRVLNTEAFF.